This TCR beta chain was captured in a study of PD-1 blockade in classical Hodgkin lymphoma. Findings and limits, study-wide: Newly diagnosed patients had baseline TCR diversity that was reportedly lower than that of healthy donors.

TCRdb's table, derived via immunoSEQ multiplex PCR, lists solely in-frame clones and lacks some. The sample consists of around 40,000 clones, around 80% of them appearing once. A word on this clone: Its matching antigen is unknown.

In every patient, relapse followed autologous stem cell transplantation, while exposure to brentuximab vedotin differed. The ends were cut back, 2 bases at V and 7 bases at J, with 15 bases in the middle. The germline gives CDR1 SGHTA, CDR2 FQGNSA. The CDR3 extends over 15 amino acids. This receptor was taken from a human donor with classical Hodgkin lymphoma. The V gene is TRBV7-2, the J gene TRBJ1-5; tentative D call: TRBD1 (5 bases). Source: peripheral blood mononuclear cells (PBMCs), taken at baseline. The CDR3 sequence: CASSLTGQGGQPQHF. The CDR3 DNA is TGTGCCAGCAGCTTAACGGGTCAGGGCGGGCAGCCCCAGCATTTT. Using reference TRBV7-2 and TRBJ1-5 for the parts outside the CDR3, the full variable domain is GAGVSQSPSNKVTEKGKDVELRCDPISGHTALYWYRQSLGQGLEFLIYFQGNSAPDKSGLPSDRFSAERTGGSVSTLTIQRTQQEDSAVYLCASSLTGQGGQPQHFGDGTRLSIL.